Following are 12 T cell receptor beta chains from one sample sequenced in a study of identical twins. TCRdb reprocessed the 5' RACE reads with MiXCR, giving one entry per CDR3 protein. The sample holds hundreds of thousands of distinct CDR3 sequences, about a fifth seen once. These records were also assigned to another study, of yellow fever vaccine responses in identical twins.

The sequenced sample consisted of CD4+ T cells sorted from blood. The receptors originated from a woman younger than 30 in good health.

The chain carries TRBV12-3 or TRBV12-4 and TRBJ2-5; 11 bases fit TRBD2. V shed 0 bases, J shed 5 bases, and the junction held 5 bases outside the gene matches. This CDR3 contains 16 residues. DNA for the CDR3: TGTGCCAGCAGTTTAGCCCTACGACTAGCGGGGGAGACCCAGTACTTC. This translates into CASSLALRLAGETQYF.

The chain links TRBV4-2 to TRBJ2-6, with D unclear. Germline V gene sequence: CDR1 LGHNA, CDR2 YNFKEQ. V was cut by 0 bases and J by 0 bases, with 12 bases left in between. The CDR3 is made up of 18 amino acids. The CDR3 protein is CASSQDRSWASGANVLTF. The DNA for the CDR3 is TGTGCCAGCAGCCAAGATCGGTCGTGGGCCTCTGGGGCCAACGTCCTGACTTTC.

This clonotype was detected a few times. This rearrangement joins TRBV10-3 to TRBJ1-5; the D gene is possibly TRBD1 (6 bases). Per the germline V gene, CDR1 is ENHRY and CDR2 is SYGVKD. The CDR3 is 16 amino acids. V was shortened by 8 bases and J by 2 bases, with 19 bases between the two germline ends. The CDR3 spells CAIGTQGRDGNQPQHF. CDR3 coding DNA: TGTGCCATCGGAACCCAGGGGCGAGATGGCAATCAGCCCCAGCATTTT.

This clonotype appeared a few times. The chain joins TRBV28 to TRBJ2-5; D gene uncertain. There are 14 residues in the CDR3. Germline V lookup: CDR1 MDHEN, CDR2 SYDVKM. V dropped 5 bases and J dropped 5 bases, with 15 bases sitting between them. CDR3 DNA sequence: TGTGCCAGCAGTCTCCCGCAGGCTTGGGAGACCCAGTACTTC. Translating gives CASSLPQAWETQYF.

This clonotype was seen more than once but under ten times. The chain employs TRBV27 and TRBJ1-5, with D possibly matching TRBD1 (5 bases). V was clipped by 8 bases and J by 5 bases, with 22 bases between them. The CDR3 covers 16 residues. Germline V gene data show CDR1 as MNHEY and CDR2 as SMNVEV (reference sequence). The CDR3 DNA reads TGTGCCAGCGGTATCTCAGGGCCCCAGTGGGATCAGCCCCAGCATTTT. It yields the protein CASGISGPQWDQPQHF.

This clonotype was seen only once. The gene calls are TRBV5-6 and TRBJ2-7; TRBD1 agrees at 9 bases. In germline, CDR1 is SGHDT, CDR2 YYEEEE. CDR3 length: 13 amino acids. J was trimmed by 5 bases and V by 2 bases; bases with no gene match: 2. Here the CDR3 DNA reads TGTGCCAGCAGCTTTTGGGACAGGGACGAGCAGTACGTC. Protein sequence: CASSFWDRDEQYV.

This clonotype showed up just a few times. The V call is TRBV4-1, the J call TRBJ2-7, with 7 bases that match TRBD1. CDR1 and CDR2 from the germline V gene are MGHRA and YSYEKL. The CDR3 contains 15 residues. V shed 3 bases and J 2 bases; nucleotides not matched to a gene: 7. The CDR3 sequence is CASSQSLGQPYEQYF. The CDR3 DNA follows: TGCGCCAGCAGCCAGTCTTTGGGACAGCCCTACGAGCAGTACTTC.

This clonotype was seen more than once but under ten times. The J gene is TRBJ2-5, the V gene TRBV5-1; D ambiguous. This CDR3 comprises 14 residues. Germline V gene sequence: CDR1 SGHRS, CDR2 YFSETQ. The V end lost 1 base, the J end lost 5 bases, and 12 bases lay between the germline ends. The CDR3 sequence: CASSLSRVGETQYF. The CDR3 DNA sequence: TGCGCCAGCAGCTTGTCAAGGGTAGGGGAGACCCAGTACTTC.

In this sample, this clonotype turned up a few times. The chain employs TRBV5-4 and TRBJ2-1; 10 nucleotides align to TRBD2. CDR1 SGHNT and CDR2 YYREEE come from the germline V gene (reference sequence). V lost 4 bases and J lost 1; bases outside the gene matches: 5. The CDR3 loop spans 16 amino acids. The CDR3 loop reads CASSPSGRGSYNEQFF. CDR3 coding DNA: TGTGCCAGCAGCCCTAGCGGGAGAGGTTCCTACAATGAGCAGTTCTTC.

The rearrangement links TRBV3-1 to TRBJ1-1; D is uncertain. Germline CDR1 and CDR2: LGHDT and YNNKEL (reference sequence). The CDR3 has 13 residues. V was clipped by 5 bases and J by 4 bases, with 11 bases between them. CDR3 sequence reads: CASSKGEVTEAFF. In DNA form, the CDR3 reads TGTGCCAGCAGCAAGGGAGAAGTCACTGAAGCTTTCTTT.

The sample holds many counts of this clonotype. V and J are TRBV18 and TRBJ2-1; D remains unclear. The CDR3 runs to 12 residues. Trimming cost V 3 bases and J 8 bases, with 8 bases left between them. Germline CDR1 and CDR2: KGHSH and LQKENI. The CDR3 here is CASSPPGDEQFF. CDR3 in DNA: TGTGCCAGCTCACCCCCGGGCGATGAGCAGTTCTTC.

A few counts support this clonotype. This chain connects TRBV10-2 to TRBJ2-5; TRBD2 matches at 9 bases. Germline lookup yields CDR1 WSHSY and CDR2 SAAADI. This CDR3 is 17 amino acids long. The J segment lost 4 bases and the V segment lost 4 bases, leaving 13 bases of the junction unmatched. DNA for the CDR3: TGCGCCAGCAGTGGAGCTAGCGGGGTGCGTTTCGGAGAGACCCAGTACTTC. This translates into CASSGASGVRFGETQYF.